A selection of T cell receptor beta chains follows, all from one sample in a study of identical twins. TCRdb itself ran the 5' RACE reads through MiXCR, one entry per CDR3 protein. The data contain around 490,000 distinct CDR3 sequences, approximately 20% of them singletons. These sequences were also reported in another study, on yellow fever vaccine responses in identical twins.

The sample consisted of CD4+ T cells sorted from blood. Receptor source: a woman between 18 and 30 years old in good health. Each CDR3 is given without its conserved first and last residue. The D gene is left open where the match is weak.

j_call v_call d_call cdr3_length cdr3_aa
TRBJ1-5 TRBV4-1 - 13 ASSQFPGENQPQH
TRBJ1-5 TRBV10-3 TRBD1 12 AISENRGGQPQH
TRBJ2-1 TRBV15 - 13 ATSGDQTTYNEQF
TRBJ2-1 TRBV20-1 - 14 SARVLSPRSYNEQF
TRBJ2-1 TRBV29-1 TRBD1 12 SVQDRGRVNEQF
TRBJ2-7 TRBV12-3/TRBV12-4 - 12 ASSLGRDVYEQY
TRBJ2-5 TRBV5-6 TRBD1 12 ASRRQGDGETQY
TRBJ1-5 TRBV20-1 - 11 SASRDTNQPQH
TRBJ2-2 TRBV6-5 - 14 ASSYTPAVSNGELF
TRBJ2-3 TRBV4-1 TRBD2 14 ASSVPLAGGADTQY
TRBJ2-3 TRBV2 TRBD1 14 ASSFGTGARTDTQY
TRBJ1-1 TRBV5-5 TRBD1 11 ASSWDRDPEAF
TRBJ1-5 TRBV6-1 TRBD1 13 ATKDRGLSNQPQH
TRBJ2-1 TRBV5-1 TRBD2 15 ASSLTIAGEVWGEQF
TRBJ1-2 TRBV6-1 TRBD1 16 ASSRHGRGVHRPLGYT
TRBJ2-2 TRBV6-5 TRBD2 14 ASSYSAGGRTGELF
TRBJ2-1 TRBV24-1 - 11 ATSGIPRNEQF
TRBJ1-2 TRBV10-3 TRBD1 11 AIRDRETYGYT
TRBJ2-1 TRBV12-3/TRBV12-4 TRBD2 11 ASSQLAGGEQF
TRBJ1-1 TRBV25-1 - 11 ASRGQGMTEAF
TRBJ2-7 TRBV29-1 TRBD1 11 SVKGQGVYEQY
TRBJ2-3 TRBV5-1 - 12 ASSLAGGQDTQY
TRBJ1-6 TRBV2 - 14 ASSDRTNSYNSPLH
TRBJ2-5 TRBV7-9 - 12 ASSSNREQETQY
TRBJ2-1 TRBV24-1 TRBD2 16 ATSEPIWTSGGYNEQF
TRBJ2-4 TRBV10-2 TRBD1 12 ASSTGGAKNIQY
TRBJ2-1 TRBV12-3/TRBV12-4 TRBD2 13 ASTLGGRAYNEQF
TRBJ1-3 TRBV20-1 - 10 SAVGGGNTIY
TRBJ2-3 TRBV14 TRBD2 15 ASSQDHWRERADTQY
TRBJ2-5 TRBV5-1 TRBD1 13 ASSMAGTGGEAQY
TRBJ2-3 TRBV10-2 - 13 ASRRTAPSTDTQY
TRBJ2-2 TRBV24-1 - 10 ATSDETGELF
TRBJ2-5 TRBV7-9 - 12 ASSLVTVVETQY
TRBJ2-7 TRBV4-2 - 13 ASSQDLQSSYEQY
TRBJ2-1 TRBV29-1 TRBD2 12 SVRSGPGINEQF